This entry is about one TCR beta chain. What it binds is not known. The CDR3 totals 13 residues. The junction had 4 bases not matched to a gene; V was cut back by 6 bases and J by 5 bases. Germline CDR1 and CDR2: ENHRY and SYGVKD. These data originate in a study of cytomegalovirus exposure and HLA in healthy donors. Vbeta (60) and Jbeta (13) primers were used in the PCR. Sequencing used immunoSEQ multiplex PCR; TCRdb keeps in-frame clones, though not all of them. Of 150,000 to 250,000 clones listed, 75% to 85% are singletons. General study results and limits: The authors excluded some V segments, including TRBV6-2 and TRBV6-3, as indistinguishable. In a later analysis, CMV-associated beta chains were mostly HLA-associated, it appeared. With later analysis, a missense DCLRE1C variant became linked to TCR beta V- and J-gene trimming.

The rearrangement joins TRBV10-3 to TRBJ2-7; 10 bases fit TRBD1. The clonotype was recovered from a girl between 10 and 17 years old in good health and CMV-seropositive. The specimen was PBMCs. CDR3 loop: CAIRGQGRDEQYF. In nucleotides, the CDR3 is TGTGCCATCAGGGGACAGGGGCGGGACGAGCAGTACTTC.